These 30 T cell receptor beta chains were all obtained from the same sample, sequenced in a study of T cell changes during pregnancy in multiple sclerosis. Using immunoSEQ multiplex PCR, the repertoire was profiled, and TCRdb retains in-frame clones only, with some absent. The top ten clones hold about 0.45% of a sample with tens of thousands of clones, around 90% of them seen once. The sequenced sample was CD4+ T cells from peripheral blood mononuclear cells, obtained in the second trimester of pregnancy. Receptors were obtained from a female donor with multiple sclerosis, enrolled in a pregnancy study.

This chain uses TRBV7-2 with TRBJ2-7; D remains unclear. The germline V gene encodes CDR1 SGHTA and CDR2 FQGNSA. Deletions cut 0 bases from V and 0 bases from J, with 9 bases between. The CDR3 spans 15 residues. DNA of the CDR3: TGTGCCAGCAGCTTAGCGCTCAGAGGCTCCTACGAGCAGTACTTC. It translates to CASSLALRGSYEQYF.

This chain uses TRBV2 with TRBJ2-1; 7 bases map to TRBD1. The CDR3 consists of 15 residues. From germline, CDR1 is SNHLY and CDR2 FYNNEI. V dropped 2 bases and J dropped 3; count of bases not matched to a gene: 4. CDR3 DNA sequence: TGTGCCAGCAGTGAACAGGGGGTGAGCTACAATGAGCAGTTCTTC. Translated: CASSEQGVSYNEQFF. Combining the CDR3 with reference TRBV2 and TRBJ2-1 gives the whole variable domain EPEVTQTPSHQVTQMGQEVILRCVPISNHLYFYWYRQILGQKVEFLVSFYNNEISEKSEIFDDQFSVERPDGSNFTLKIRSTKLEDSAMYFCASSEQGVSYNEQFFGPGTRLTVL.

The chain has TRBV7-9 and TRBJ1-5, with TRBD1 matching 7 bases. This CDR3 has 13 residues. Unmatched junction bases numbered 3, after V lost 5 bases and J lost 5 bases. Per the germline V gene, CDR1 is SEHNR and CDR2 is FQNEAQ (reference sequence). The CDR3 is CASSAQGDQPQHF. The CDR3 DNA sequence: TGTGCCAGCAGCGCCCAGGGGGATCAGCCCCAGCATTTT.

This clone was picked up a small number of times. The rearrangement links TRBV19 to TRBJ1-1; D not resolved. Germline V lookup: CDR1 LNHDA, CDR2 SQIVND (reference sequence). The CDR3 covers 11 residues. V lost 3 bases to trimming and J lost 7 bases, with 6 bases between them. The CDR3 region is CASSISGEAFF. As DNA, the CDR3 is TGTGCCAGTAGTATCTCCGGTGAAGCTTTCTTT.

The chain has TRBV6-1 and TRBJ1-4, with D possibly matching TRBD1 (5 bases). The CDR3 extends over 13 amino acids. V was shortened by 6 bases and J by 2 bases, with 7 bases between the two germline ends. CDR1 is MNHNS, CDR2 SASEGT, per germline. CDR3 nucleotide sequence: TGTGCCAGCAGAGCAGGGACTAATGAAAAACTGTTTTTT. It encodes CASRAGTNEKLFF.

V gene TRBV6-5 combines with J gene TRBJ2-1, with a tentative D call TRBD1 (6 bases). V lost 0 bases to trimming and J lost 5 bases, with 8 bases between them. There are 14 residues in the CDR3. From germline, CDR1 is MNHEY and CDR2 SVGAGI. The CDR3 loop is CASSYSRGNNEQFF. DNA for the CDR3: TGTGCCAGCAGTTACTCTAGGGGGAACAATGAGCAGTTCTTC.

The V call is TRBV27, the J call TRBJ2-2, with D maybe TRBD1 (6 bases). The CDR3 contains 15 residues. Looked up from germline, CDR1 is MNHEY and CDR2 is SMNVEV (reference sequence). Trimming took off 7 bases at V and 2 bases at J, with 14 bases between the two ends. Written as DNA, the CDR3 is TGTGCCAGCACCCGGGCCAGGGGAAACACCGGGGAGCTGTTTTTT. Amino acid sequence: CASTRARGNTGELFF.

The chain links TRBV28 to TRBJ1-2; D may be TRBD1 (6 bases). V was pared by 6 bases and J by 6 bases, with 11 bases between. Germline V gene lookup returns CDR1 MDHEN and CDR2 SYDVKM. This CDR3 comprises 12 residues. Here the CDR3 DNA reads TGTGCCAGCAGCGGGGGGCATAATGGCTACACCTTC. Residues: CASSGGHNGYTF.

The genes are TRBV28 and TRBJ1-3; 8 nucleotides line up with TRBD1. V lost 6 bases, J lost 2 bases, and 3 bases stayed unmatched. Per germline, CDR1 MDHEN and CDR2 SYDVKM. The CDR3 totals 14 residues. CDR3 nucleotides: TGTGCCAGCAGACTCAGGGGGCCTGGAAACACCATATATTTT. This gives the protein CASRLRGPGNTIYF.

This clone was seen only once. V gene TRBV5-1 combines with J gene TRBJ1-3; 8 bases map to TRBD1. Looked up from germline, CDR1 is SGHRS and CDR2 is YFSETQ. The ends lost 2 bases at V and 0 bases at J; junction bases unmatched: 10. The CDR3 totals 18 residues. Written as DNA, the CDR3 is TGCGCCAGCAGCTTACACGGGACAGGCATTAACTCTGGAAACACCATATATTTT. As protein: CASSLHGTGINSGNTIYF.

The chain couples TRBV5-1 to TRBJ2-3, with a weak D call TRBD2 (5 bases). The germline CDR1 and CDR2 sequences are SGHRS and YFSETQ. CDR3 length: 14 residues. V was pared by 1 base and J by 1 base, with 7 bases between. CDR3 protein: CASSLTRGTDTQYF. CDR3 nucleotides: TGCGCCAGCAGCTTGACTAGAGGCACAGATACGCAGTATTTT.

The chain employs TRBV6-4 and TRBJ1-2; 8 bases are shared with TRBD1. The CDR3 length is 15 residues. Germline V gene lookup returns CDR1 MRHNA and CDR2 SNTAGT. V trimming: 3 bases; J trimming: 7 bases; junction bases outside the gene matches: 10. CDR3 protein: CASSEGGQGASGYTF. The CDR3 bases are TGTGCCAGCAGTGAGGGCGGGCAGGGGGCTTCTGGCTACACCTTC.

The V gene is TRBV11-2, the J gene TRBJ2-2; 7 bases fit TRBD2. Germline values: CDR1 SGHAT, CDR2 FQNNGV. Trimming removed 2 bases from V and 5 bases from J; junction bases left unmatched: 11. The CDR3 is 17 amino acids. In nucleotides, the CDR3 is TGTGCCAGCAGCTTAACCTTCAGGCGGGGGAGTACCGGGGAGCTGTTTTTT. Amino acid sequence: CASSLTFRRGSTGELFF.

The chain has TRBV2 and TRBJ2-5; 14 bases align to TRBD2. The CDR3 spans 15 residues. V lost 4 bases, J lost 5 bases, and 3 bases stayed unmatched. Germline values: CDR1 SNHLY, CDR2 FYNNEI. The CDR3 is CASSVGTSGGETQYF. The CDR3 DNA reads TGTGCCAGCAGTGTAGGGACTAGCGGGGGTGAGACCCAGTACTTC.

This clone turned up a few times. The chain joins TRBV19 to TRBJ1-1; D is possibly TRBD1 (5 bases). Germline CDR1 and CDR2: LNHDA and SQIVND (reference sequence). The CDR3 has 11 amino acids. V lost 5 bases to trimming and J lost 8 bases, with 9 bases between them. CDR3 DNA sequence: TGTGCCAGTAGTGTGGGGGGAGAAGCTTTCTTT. Its protein is CASSVGGEAFF. Combining the CDR3 with reference TRBV19 and TRBJ1-1 gives the whole variable domain DGGITQSPKYLFRKEGQNVTLSCEQNLNHDAMYWYRQDPGQGLRLIYYSQIVNDFQKGDIAEGYSVSREKKESFPLTVTSAQKNPTAFYLCASSVGGEAFFGQGTRLTVV.

This clone was seen a single time. The chain couples TRBV4-3 to TRBJ1-1; D call uncertain. The V gene lost 3 bases and the J gene lost 2 bases, with 13 bases spanning the gap. This CDR3 is built from 15 residues. In germline, CDR1 is LGHNA, CDR2 YSLEER. The CDR3 spells CASSHRGPLNTEAFF. CDR3 bases: TGCGCCAGCAGCCATAGAGGCCCTCTCAACACTGAAGCTTTCTTT.

This sequence joins TRBV20-1 and TRBJ2-5; D unresolved. Trimming left V 3 bases short and J 5 bases short, with 7 bases between. This CDR3 has 11 residues. Germline CDR1 DFQATT, CDR2 SNEGSKA (reference sequence). CDR3 protein: CSASPSETQYF. CDR3 sequence (DNA): TGCAGTGCTAGCCCATCCGAGACCCAGTACTTC.

The rearrangement uses TRBV12-5 and TRBJ1-4, with TRBD1 matching over 7 bases. V lost 6 bases, J lost 8 bases, and 9 bases stayed unmatched. CDR1 and CDR2 (germline): LGHNT, FRNRAP. The CDR3 runs 14 residues. CDR3 region: CASGKGQFGEKLFF. CDR3 sequence (DNA): TGTGCTAGTGGAAAGGGACAGTTTGGCGAAAAACTGTTTTTT.

The CDR3 here is CASSVAGEYFDTEAFF. The CDR3 bases are TGTGCCAGCAGCGTAGCTGGTGAGTATTTCGACACTGAAGCTTTCTTT. The chain joins TRBV9 to TRBJ1-1; D is unclear. Germline V lookup: CDR1 SGDLS, CDR2 YYNGEE. V gave up 0 bases and J gave up 3 bases, with 15 bases separating them. The CDR3 loop spans 16 amino acids.

This chain uses TRBV19 with TRBJ2-1; 9 bases align to TRBD1. The V gene's germline CDR1 is LNHDA and CDR2 SQIVND (reference sequence). The ends lost 5 bases at V and 4 bases at J; junction bases unmatched: 6. The CDR3 is made up of 15 amino acids. The CDR3: CASSGVGTGYNEQFF. In DNA form, the CDR3 reads TGTGCCAGTAGTGGGGTTGGGACAGGGTACAATGAGCAGTTCTTC.

The chain combines TRBV5-6 with TRBJ2-3; 7 bases are a match to TRBD2. From germline, CDR1 is SGHDT and CDR2 YYEEEE. J was trimmed by 1 base and V by 4 bases; bases with no gene match: 6. CDR3 length equals 15 residues. In DNA form, the CDR3 reads TGTGCCAGCAGCCTGAGCGGGATCGGCACAGATACGCAGTATTTT. Protein: CASSLSGIGTDTQYF. Using reference TRBV5-6 and TRBJ2-3 for the parts outside the CDR3, the full variable domain is DAGVTQSPTHLIKTRGQQVTLRCSPKSGHDTVSWYQQALGQGPQFIFQYYEEEERQRGNFPDRFSGHQFPNYSSELNVNALLLGDSALYLCASSLSGIGTDTQYFGPGTRLTVL.

The chain is built from TRBV29-1 and TRBJ2-2; D is perhaps TRBD1 (5 bases). Trimming removed 4 bases at V and 2 bases at J, with 11 bases between. Germline values: CDR1 SQVTM, CDR2 ANQGSEA. This CDR3 region has 14 residues. DNA for the CDR3: TGCAGCGTTGTGGGGCCAGCAAACACCGGGGAGCTGTTTTTT. Translated, it gives CSVVGPANTGELFF.

This clone is a singleton in its sample. V and J are TRBV7-2 and TRBJ1-1, with unresolved D. The germline CDR1 and CDR2 sequences are SGHTA and FQGNSA. CDR3 size: 12 residues. Trimming stripped 3 bases from V and 4 bases from J, with 6 bases between. The CDR3 protein is CASSFKFTEAFF. The CDR3 region has the DNA TGTGCCAGCAGCTTTAAATTCACTGAAGCTTTCTTT.

The chain has TRBV6-4 and TRBJ2-3; D may be TRBD2 (5 bases). V lost 5 bases to trimming and J lost 6 bases, with 12 bases between them. Germline CDR1 reads MRHNA; CDR2 reads SNTAGT. The CDR3 is 13 amino acids. CDR3 in amino acids: CASSPDLGDTQYF. DNA of the CDR3: TGTGCCAGCAGTCCGGACTTAGGCGATACGCAGTATTTT.

The chain carries TRBV5-4 and TRBJ1-2, with D tentatively TRBD1 (6 bases). Germline lookup yields CDR1 SGHNT and CDR2 YYREEE (reference sequence). This CDR3 is built from 15 residues. V shed 3 bases and J shed 3 bases, with 15 bases lying between them. As DNA, the CDR3 is TGTGCCAGCAGCTCACAGGGTGTAAGAGACTATGGCTACACCTTC. As protein: CASSSQGVRDYGYTF.

This clone was observed a single time. The CDR3 DNA is TGTGCCAGCTTTGTGCCCGCGACTTACGAGCAGTACTTC. It encodes CASFVPATYEQYF. V usage is TRBV6-1 and J usage is TRBJ2-7; no definite D call. Germline V gives CDR1 MNHNS, CDR2 SASEGT. The ends were cut back, 8 bases at V and 4 bases at J, with 15 bases in the middle. The CDR3 has 13 residues.

The chain uses TRBV7-3 and TRBJ2-2; 12 bases are shared with TRBD2. The CDR3 is made up of 15 amino acids. Germline V lookup: CDR1 SGHTA, CDR2 FQGTGA. V lost 5 bases, J lost 9 bases, and 7 bases stayed unmatched. CDR3 nucleotide sequence: TGTGCCAGCAGCCCGAGACTAGCGGGAGTCCGGGAGCTGTTTTTT. It encodes CASSPRLAGVRELFF. Using reference TRBV7-3 and TRBJ2-2 for the parts outside the CDR3, the full variable domain is GAGVSQTPSNKVTEKGKYVELRCDPISGHTALYWYRQSLGQGPEFLIYFQGTGAADDSGLPNDRFFAVRPEGSVSTLKIQRTERGDSAVYLCASSPRLAGVRELFFGEGSRLTVL.

The V call is TRBV6-5, the J call TRBJ2-1, with 9 bases matching TRBD2. Germline V gene sequence: CDR1 MNHEY, CDR2 SVGAGI. The CDR3 extends over 15 amino acids. The V segment lost 8 bases and the J segment 5 bases; nucleotides outside the gene matches: 10. CDR3 sequence: CASAGSGSWHNEQFF. The DNA of the CDR3 is TGTGCCAGCGCCGGTAGCGGGAGCTGGCACAATGAGCAGTTCTTC.

The V gene is TRBV19, the J gene TRBJ2-7, with D maybe TRBD1 (6 bases). This CDR3 region has 14 residues. Between the trimmed V and J ends, which lost 6 bases and 1 base, there was a span of 13 bases. Germline V gives CDR1 LNHDA, CDR2 SQIVND (reference sequence). This CDR3 is CASSPQGGSYEQYF. The DNA of the CDR3 is TGTGCCAGTAGCCCTCAAGGGGGATCCTACGAGCAGTACTTC. Full variable domain (rest looked up from reference TRBV19 and TRBJ2-7): DGGITQSPKYLFRKEGQNVTLSCEQNLNHDAMYWYRQDPGQGLRLIYYSQIVNDFQKGDIAEGYSVSREKKESFPLTVTSAQKNPTAFYLCASSPQGGSYEQYFGPGTRLTVT.

The chain employs TRBV14 and TRBJ2-3, with D unresolved. CDR1 and CDR2 (germline): SGHDN, FVKESK. V was trimmed by 4 bases and J by 0 bases, leaving 11 bases between them. The CDR3 contains 15 residues. The CDR3 here is CASSRMRLSTDTQYF. As DNA, the CDR3 is TGTGCCAGCAGCCGGATGAGGCTGAGCACAGATACGCAGTATTTT.